This entry lists 17 T cell receptor beta chains sequenced from one sample in a study of blood T cell repertoires in COVID-19. Here immunoSEQ multiplex PCR was the method, and the copy in TCRdb shows in-frame clones only, minus some. Seen here are about 130,000 clones, roughly four fifths observed once, and the top ten hold 18%. The specimen was PBMCs or T cells enriched from blood (not recorded which). Every receptor here comes from a man under 40 who had recovered from COVID-19.

The chain couples TRBV19 to TRBJ1-1; D gene uncertain. Deletions cut 5 bases from V and 5 bases from J, with 15 bases between. Looked up from germline, CDR1 is LNHDA and CDR2 is SQIVND (reference sequence). The CDR3 has 14 residues. The CDR3 DNA reads as TGTGCCAGTAGTCTACGGGGATCGGGAACTGAAGCTTTCTTT. Translation: CASSLRGSGTEAFF.

This chain joins TRBV7-2 and TRBJ1-2; a possible D gene is TRBD1 (5 bases). V was cut by 1 base and J by 4 bases, with 10 bases left in between. Germline V gene sequence: CDR1 SGHTA, CDR2 FQGNSA. The CDR3 totals 14 residues. The CDR3 protein is CASSLERGAYGYTF. CDR3 coding DNA: TGTGCCAGCAGCTTAGAAAGGGGCGCCTATGGCTACACCTTC.

J is TRBJ1-3 and V is TRBV5-4; D not certain. V lost 4 bases and J lost 3, with 11 bases in between. The V gene's germline CDR1 is SGHNT and CDR2 YYREEE (reference sequence). There are 14 residues in the CDR3. DNA of the CDR3: TGTGCCAGCAGCAAAGATACTGTTGGAAACACCATATATTTT. It translates to CASSKDTVGNTIYF.

The chain links TRBV6-5 to TRBJ1-2; D not certain. Germline V lookup: CDR1 MNHEY, CDR2 SVGAGI. V was trimmed by 0 bases and J by 4 bases, leaving 12 bases between them. CDR3 length: 15 residues. CDR3 protein: CASSYSVGVFYGYTF. The CDR3 DNA sequence: TGTGCCAGCAGTTACTCGGTGGGCGTATTCTATGGCTACACCTTC.

The chain combines TRBV19 with TRBJ2-1; no reliable D call. Germline V gene sequence: CDR1 LNHDA, CDR2 SQIVND (reference sequence). The CDR3 contains 13 residues. V was pared by 5 bases and J by 5 bases, with 10 bases between. The DNA for the CDR3 is TGTGCCAGTAGTTGGGCAGAGAACAATGAGCAGTTCTTC. Translation gives CASSWAENNEQFF.

V usage is TRBV5-1 and J usage is TRBJ2-1; TRBD1 agrees at 7 bases. The CDR3 runs to 13 residues. The V and J ends lost 5 bases and 5 bases, in that order; junction bases with no gene match: 4. From germline, CDR1 is SGHRS and CDR2 YFSETQ. CDR3 in DNA: TGCGCCAGCAGGCCGACAGGGAACAATGAGCAGTTCTTC. Its protein is CASRPTGNNEQFF.

The rearrangement uses TRBV7-9 and TRBJ1-4; D not certain. This CDR3 has 16 residues. The V end was cut by 5 bases, the J end by 1 base, with 14 bases between. From germline, CDR1 is SEHNR and CDR2 FQNEAQ (reference sequence). Here the CDR3 reads CASSGPWELTNEKLFF. The CDR3 coding sequence is TGTGCCAGCAGCGGACCGTGGGAGTTAACTAATGAAAAACTGTTTTTT.

The CDR3 coding sequence is TGTGCCAGCACCACTAGCGGGGGCAGCTCCTACGAGCAGTACTTC. Amino acid sequence: CASTTSGGSSYEQYF. The chain carries TRBV25-1 and TRBJ2-7; 11 bases align to TRBD2. J gave up 0 bases and V 7 bases, and 5 bases lay outside the gene matches. Germline assignment: CDR1 MGHDK and CDR2 SYGVNS. CDR3 length: 15 amino acids.

The chain links TRBV11-1 to TRBJ1-2; 10 bases align to TRBD1. J lost 7 bases, V lost 5 bases, and 10 bases had no gene match. Germline V CDR1 and CDR2: SGHAT, FQDESV (reference sequence). The CDR3 loop spans 15 amino acids. CDR3 region: CASSPTPGQGFGYTF. CDR3 coding DNA: TGTGCCAGCAGCCCTACCCCGGGACAGGGGTTTGGCTACACCTTC.

The chain has TRBV19 and TRBJ1-5, with D possibly matching TRBD1 (6 bases). The CDR3 is made up of 17 amino acids. V was shortened by 4 bases and J by 4 bases, with 20 bases between the two germline ends. Germline CDR1 is LNHDA and CDR2 is SQIVND (reference sequence). The CDR3 coding sequence is TGTGCCAGTAGTACCCCAGGGCACAGGGTAGGTAATCAGCCCCAGCATTTT. It yields the protein CASSTPGHRVGNQPQHF.

The rearrangement joins TRBV7-9 to TRBJ1-1; perhaps TRBD1 as D (5 bases). V lost 3 bases to trimming and J lost 6 bases, with 11 bases between them. The germline V gene encodes CDR1 SEHNR and CDR2 FQNEAQ (reference sequence). The CDR3 is 13 amino acids. CDR3 region: CASSLGGFPEAFF. The DNA for the CDR3 is TGTGCCAGCAGCTTGGGGGGGTTTCCTGAAGCTTTCTTT.

The chain has TRBV6-1 and TRBJ2-3, with a tentative D call TRBD2 (6 bases). This CDR3 contains 16 residues. V lost 3 bases, J lost 5 bases, and 18 bases lay in between. Looked up from germline, CDR1 is MNHNS and CDR2 is SASEGT. CDR3 bases: TGTGCCAGCAGTGAGGGGGGTTCTGCCACGAGAGATACGCAGTATTTT. Protein product: CASSEGGSATRDTQYF.

This clone has only one observation. This sequence joins TRBV5-6 and TRBJ1-1, with unresolved D. There are 13 residues in the CDR3. Germline CDR1 and CDR2: SGHDT and YYEEEE. Trimming took off 0 bases at V and 5 bases at J, with 8 bases between the two ends. CDR3 region: CASSLAEETEAFF. The DNA of the CDR3 is TGTGCCAGCAGCTTGGCCGAGGAAACTGAAGCTTTCTTT.

The rearrangement links TRBV12-3 or TRBV12-4 to TRBJ2-7, with D possibly TRBD2 on 5 matching bases. V dropped 5 bases and J dropped 2 bases, with 10 bases sitting between them. CDR3 length: 13 amino acids. Written as DNA, the CDR3 is TGTGCCAGCAGTGCGCGGGCGCCCTACGAGCAGTACGTC. Translated: CASSARAPYEQYV.

The chain employs TRBV11-1 and TRBJ2-5; the D gene is possibly TRBD1 (5 bases). Deletions cut 5 bases from V and 1 base from J, with 11 bases between. The germline CDR1 and CDR2 sequences are SGHAT and FQDESV (reference sequence). This CDR3 is 14 amino acids long. The CDR3 DNA reads TGTGCCAGCAGCACAGGACGGACCCAAGAGACCCAGTACTTC. Protein sequence: CASSTGRTQETQYF.

DNA of the CDR3: TGTGCCAGCAGTTCACAGGGGGCGGGCACCGGGGAGCTGTTTTTT. This gives the protein CASSSQGAGTGELFF. The rearrangement uses TRBV7-9 and TRBJ2-2; 9 nucleotides align to TRBD1. With 6 bases clipped from V and 4 bases from J, the junction kept 6 bases outside the gene matches. The CDR3 runs to 15 residues. Germline V gene lookup returns CDR1 SEHNR and CDR2 FQNEAQ (reference sequence).

The CDR3 here is CASSPPARGYGYTF. In DNA form, the CDR3 reads TGTGCCAGCTCACCACCGGCAAGGGGGTATGGCTACACCTTC. The chain joins TRBV18 to TRBJ1-2, with a possible D match to TRBD1 (6 bases). This CDR3 contains 14 residues. V shed 0 bases and J shed 5 bases, with 10 bases lying between them. The germline gives CDR1 KGHSH, CDR2 LQKENI.